These 8 T cell receptor beta chains share one sample of origin, sequenced in a study of OX40 agonist ivuxolimab in advanced cancers. The table came from immunoSEQ multiplex PCR; TCRdb's copy has only in-frame clones and leaves some out. The sample lists around 67,000 clones, around 84% occurring once. This material consisted of CD4+ or CD8+ T cells sorted from blood, taken in a trial of the OX40 agonist ivuxolimab. The receptor source for this set is an adult with an advanced solid tumor such as melanoma, head and neck, liver or kidney cancer.

CDR3 in DNA: TGTGCCAGCAGGGAGATGACTAGCGCCAACTACGAGCAGTACTTC. Translated, it gives CASREMTSANYEQYF. The chain links TRBV6-1 to TRBJ2-7, with 8 bases matching TRBD2. The V segment lost 6 bases and the J segment 3 bases; nucleotides outside the gene matches: 10. The CDR3 spans 15 residues. Germline loops: CDR1 MNHNS, CDR2 SASEGT.

V usage is TRBV5-8 and J usage is TRBJ2-3; weak D call: TRBD2 (5 bases). The CDR3 sequence is 12 residues long. Germline V CDR1 and CDR2: SGHTS, YDEGEE. Trimming took 2 bases from V and 4 from J, leaving 5 bases between them. CDR3 coding DNA: TGTGCCAGCAGCTTCGGGGCAGATACGCAGTATTTT. This encodes CASSFGADTQYF.

A note on this clone: The DNA is left out, because the CDR3 cannot be placed on it with certainty; the CDR3 is given as TCRdb lists it. The rearrangement joins TRBV7-2 to TRBJ1-2; the D call TRBD1 from the table was never checked on the DNA. The CDR3 is made up of 13 amino acids, end residues included. Germline lookup yields CDR1 SGHTA and CDR2 FQGNSA. The CDR3 sequence: CASSFGQGYGYTF.

The rearrangement uses TRBV28 and TRBJ1-5; TRBD1 might be the D (6 bases). Trimming cost V 10 bases and J 4 bases, with 17 bases left between them. This CDR3 is built from 14 residues. In germline, CDR1 is MDHEN, CDR2 SYDVKM. CDR3 region: CATQRGVLNQPQHF. DNA for the CDR3: TGTGCCACCCAAAGGGGGGTTTTGAATCAGCCCCAGCATTTT.

Here the CDR3 reads CASSTSQTVHSNQPQHF. The CDR3 region has the DNA TGTGCCAGTAGTACCTCCCAGACCGTTCATAGCAATCAGCCCCAGCATTTT. The chain has TRBV19 and TRBJ1-5; no clear D. The V end was cut by 4 bases, the J end by 0 bases, with 16 bases between. Germline V gene sequence: CDR1 LNHDA, CDR2 SQIVND (reference sequence). The CDR3 length is 17 residues.

V usage is TRBV9 and J usage is TRBJ2-5; 8 bases match TRBD2. V trimming: 4 bases; J trimming: 5 bases; junction bases outside the gene matches: 7. This CDR3 comprises 14 residues. Germline-derived CDR1 and CDR2 are SGDLS and YYNGEE. CDR3 loop: CASSPARGGETQYF. CDR3 coding DNA: TGTGCCAGCAGCCCCGCCCGGGGGGGGGAGACCCAGTACTTC.

This chain uses TRBV4-3 with TRBJ2-3; no clear D gene. The CDR3 has 13 residues. Germline V gene sequence: CDR1 LGHNA, CDR2 YSLEER. V lost 0 bases, J lost 7 bases, and 8 bases lay in between. The CDR3, as DNA: TGCGCCAGCAGCCAAGATTCTTTTTATACGCAGTATTTT. Its protein product is CASSQDSFYTQYF.

This chain joins TRBV27 and TRBJ2-5; D not resolved. CDR1 is MNHEY and CDR2 is SMNVEV in the germline V gene (reference sequence). The ends were cut back, 4 bases at V and 0 bases at J, with 15 bases in the middle. The CDR3 length is 16 residues. The CDR3 here is CASSSNPTANQETQYF. CDR3 coding DNA: TGTGCCAGCAGTTCGAACCCGACGGCTAACCAAGAGACCCAGTACTTC.